The present T cell receptor (beta chain) was sequenced within a study of T cell changes during pregnancy in multiple sclerosis. There are 13 residues in the CDR3. Trimming removed 5 bases at V and 5 bases at J, with 15 bases between. CDR1 and CDR2 (germline): GTSNPN, SVGIG (reference sequence). TCRdb keeps only in-frame clones here, not all; method: immunoSEQ multiplex PCR. The sample shows under 110,000 clones, under 95% of them seen only once. The input for sequencing was peripheral blood, taken after pregnancy. This TCR was recovered from a female donor with multiple sclerosis, enrolled in a pregnancy study. The chain is built from TRBV30 and TRBJ2-5, with a weak D call TRBD1 (5 bases). CDR3 sequence reads: CAWGAGSGETQYF. CDR3 DNA sequence: TGTGCCTGGGGTGCAGGGTCAGGGGAGACCCAGTACTTC.